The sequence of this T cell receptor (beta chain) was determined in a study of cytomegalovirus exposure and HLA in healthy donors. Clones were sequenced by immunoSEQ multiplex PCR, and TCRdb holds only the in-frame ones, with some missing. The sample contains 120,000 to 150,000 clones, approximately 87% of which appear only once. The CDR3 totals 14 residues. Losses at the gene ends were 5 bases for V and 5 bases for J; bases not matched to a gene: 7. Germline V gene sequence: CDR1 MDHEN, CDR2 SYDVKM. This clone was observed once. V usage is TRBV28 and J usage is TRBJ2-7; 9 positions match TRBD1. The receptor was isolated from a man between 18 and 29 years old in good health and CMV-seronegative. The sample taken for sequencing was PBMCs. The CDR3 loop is CASSLTGGIDEQYF. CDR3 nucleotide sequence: TGTGCCAGCAGTCTGACAGGGGGTATAGACGAGCAGTACTTC.